The rows below give T cell receptor beta chains drawn from one sample of a study of T cell changes during pregnancy in multiple sclerosis. The method was immunoSEQ multiplex PCR; TCRdb's version includes in-frame clones alone and lacks a portion of them. The sample contains tens of thousands of clones, approximately 94% of which appear only once. The source was CD4+ T cells from peripheral blood mononuclear cells, collected in the third trimester of pregnancy. The receptors come from a female donor with multiple sclerosis, enrolled in a pregnancy study. CDR3s include the opening cysteine and the closing phenylalanine or tryptophan. D genes are given only for firm matches. Clone size is stated in some rows and not others, as once, few, many or a class when expanded.

v_gene	d_gene	abundance	j_gene	CDR3aa	CDR3nt
TRBV4-1	NA	NA	TRBJ2-7	CASSQAPGTLPYEQYF	TGCGCCAGCAGCCAAGCTCCCGGGACTCTACCCTACGAGCAGTACTTC
TRBV5-1	NA	NA	TRBJ2-5	CASSLGTNGGGALQETQYF	TGCGCCAGCAGCTTGGGTACCAACGGAGGAGGGGCTTTACAAGAGACCCAGTACTTC
TRBV13	NA	NA	TRBJ1-2	CASSLSQGGSGYTF	TGTGCCAGCAGCTTAAGCCAGGGAGGGAGTGGCTACACCTTC
TRBV2	TRBD1	NA	TRBJ1-4	CASRTGTAEKLFF	TGTGCCAGCAGGACCGGGACAGCTGAAAAACTGTTTTTT
TRBV6-5	NA	NA	TRBJ1-6	CASSYESQGRGSPLHF	TGTGCCAGCAGTTACGAGAGTCAGGGTAGGGGTTCACCCCTCCACTTT
TRBV10-3	TRBD1	NA	TRBJ1-5	CAISEDRGGNQPQHF	TGTGCCATCAGTGAGGACAGGGGCGGCAATCAGCCCCAGCATTTT
TRBV5-4	NA	NA	TRBJ2-3	CASSLESAGEADTQYF	TGTGCCAGCAGCTTGGAGTCGGCAGGGGAAGCAGATACGCAGTATTTT
TRBV6-6	TRBD1	few	TRBJ1-1	CASRAGQGSSEAFF	TGTGCCAGCAGAGCGGGACAGGGGTCTTCTGAAGCTTTCTTT
TRBV18	TRBD2	NA	TRBJ2-2	CASSPLAGANTGELFF	TGTGCCAGCTCACCACTAGCGGGAGCGAACACCGGGGAGCTGTTTTTT
TRBV29-1	NA	NA	TRBJ2-2	CSVRGGGAGTGELFF	TGCAGCGTTCGCGGTGGGGGCGCGGGCACCGGGGAGCTGTTTTTT
TRBV19	TRBD1	once	TRBJ1-2	CASRDAQGTSYGYTF	TGTGCCAGTAGAGACGCACAGGGGACGTCCTATGGCTACACCTTC
TRBV9	NA	once	TRBJ1-6	CASSVEVQGMDSPLHF	TGTGCCAGCAGCGTGGAGGTGCAGGGGATGGATTCACCCCTCCACTTT
TRBV9	NA	NA	TRBJ2-1	CASSVESRRDHEQFF	TGTGCCAGCAGCGTAGAGTCCAGGAGGGATCATGAGCAGTTCTTC
TRBV7-3	NA	NA	TRBJ1-1	CASSFRENTEAFF	TGTGCCAGCAGCTTCAGGGAGAACACTGAAGCTTTCTTT
TRBV27	NA	NA	TRBJ1-5	CASRLDGWSGNQPQHF	TGTGCCAGCAGGTTAGACGGGTGGAGTGGCAATCAGCCCCAGCATTTT
TRBV11-2	NA	NA	TRBJ2-1	CASSSLHRNEQFF	TGTGCCAGCAGCTCGCTCCATCGGAATGAGCAGTTCTTC
TRBV29-1	TRBD1	NA	TRBJ2-2	CSVNLPTGTATGELFF	TGCAGCGTGAACCTGCCAACCGGGACAGCCACCGGGGAGCTGTTTTTT
TRBV19	NA	NA	TRBJ1-3	CASSIAGFSGNTIYF	TGTGCCAGTAGTATAGCAGGATTCTCTGGAAACACCATATATTTT
TRBV4-3	NA	NA	TRBJ2-7	CASSARQIGEQYF	TGCGCCAGCAGCGCCAGACAGATCGGGGAGCAGTACTTC
TRBV2	NA	NA	TRBJ2-2	CASSLGAGELFF	TGTGCCAGTTCCCTAGGGGCCGGGGAGCTGTTTTTT
TRBV4-2	TRBD1	NA	TRBJ1-1	CASSHAGTGRGPEAFF	TGTGCCAGCAGCCATGCCGGGACAGGGCGAGGACCTGAAGCTTTCTTT
TRBV5-1	TRBD1	NA	TRBJ2-2	CASSSTGGPGELFF	TGCGCCAGCAGCTCAACAGGGGGCCCCGGGGAGCTGTTTTTT
TRBV7-2	TRBD2	NA	TRBJ2-5	CASSGGGAGETQYF	TGTGCCAGCAGCGGCGGGGGGGCCGGGGAGACCCAGTACTTC
TRBV28	TRBD1	NA	TRBJ1-3	CASLLPGQGGNTIYF	TGTGCCAGCCTCCTTCCGGGACAGGGAGGAAACACCATATATTTT
TRBV5-1	NA	NA	TRBJ2-5	CASSFTSFQETQYF	TGCGCCAGCAGCTTTACGAGTTTCCAAGAGACCCAGTACTTC
TRBV27	NA	NA	TRBJ2-7	CASSFGRAGNYEQYF	TGTGCCAGCAGTTTCGGTCGGGCGGGTAACTACGAGCAGTACTTC
TRBV9	NA	NA	TRBJ2-3	CASSETETDTQYF	TGTGCCAGCAGCGAGACAGAAACAGATACGCAGTATTTT
TRBV6-1	NA	NA	TRBJ2-5	CASSVLQETQYF	TGTGCCAGCAGCGTATTACAAGAGACCCAGTACTTC
TRBV6-6	NA	NA	TRBJ1-1	CASSGELHTEAFF	TGTGCCAGCAGCGGTGAGTTACACACTGAAGCTTTCTTT
TRBV5-1	TRBD2	NA	TRBJ2-1	CASSLMREGAYNEQFF	TGCGCCAGCAGCTTGATGCGGGAGGGGGCCTACAATGAGCAGTTCTTC
TRBV9	TRBD1	NA	TRBJ1-6	CASSVGAGTVNSPLHF	TGTGCCAGCAGCGTAGGGGCAGGGACAGTAAATTCACCCCTCCACTTT